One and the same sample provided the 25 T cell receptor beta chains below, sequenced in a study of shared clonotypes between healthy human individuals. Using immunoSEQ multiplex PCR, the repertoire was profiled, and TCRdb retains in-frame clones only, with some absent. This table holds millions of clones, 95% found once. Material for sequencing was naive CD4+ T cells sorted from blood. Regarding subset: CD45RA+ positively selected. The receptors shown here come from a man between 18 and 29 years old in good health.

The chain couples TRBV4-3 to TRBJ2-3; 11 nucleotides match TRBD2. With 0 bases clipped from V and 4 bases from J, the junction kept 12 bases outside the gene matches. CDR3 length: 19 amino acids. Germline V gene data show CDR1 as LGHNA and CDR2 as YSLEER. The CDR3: CASSQEKPLAGGHPDTQYF. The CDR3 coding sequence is TGCGCCAGCAGCCAAGAAAAACCCCTAGCGGGAGGCCACCCAGATACGCAGTATTTT.

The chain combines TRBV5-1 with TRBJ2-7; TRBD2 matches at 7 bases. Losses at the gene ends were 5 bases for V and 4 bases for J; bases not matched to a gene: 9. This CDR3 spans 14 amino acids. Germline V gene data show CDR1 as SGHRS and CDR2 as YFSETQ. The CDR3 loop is CASRAGDGTYEQYF. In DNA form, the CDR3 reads TGCGCCAGCAGGGCGGGAGACGGCACGTACGAGCAGTACTTC.

DNA of the CDR3: TGCGCCAGCAGCCTACTAGCGGGGGAAAACATTCAGTACTTC. Its translation: CASSLLAGENIQYF. The chain combines TRBV4-3 with TRBJ2-4; 11 bases are shared with TRBD2. Germline V gene sequence: CDR1 LGHNA, CDR2 YSLEER. The J segment lost 5 bases and the V segment lost 4 bases, leaving 1 base of the junction unmatched. This CDR3 region has 14 residues.

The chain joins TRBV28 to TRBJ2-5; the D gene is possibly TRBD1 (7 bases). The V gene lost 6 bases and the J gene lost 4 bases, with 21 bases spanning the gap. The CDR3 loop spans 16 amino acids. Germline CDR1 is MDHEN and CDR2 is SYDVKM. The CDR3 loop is CASSRGQGGSRETQYF. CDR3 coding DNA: TGTGCCAGCAGCCGAGGCCAGGGGGGTTCACGAGAGACCCAGTACTTC.

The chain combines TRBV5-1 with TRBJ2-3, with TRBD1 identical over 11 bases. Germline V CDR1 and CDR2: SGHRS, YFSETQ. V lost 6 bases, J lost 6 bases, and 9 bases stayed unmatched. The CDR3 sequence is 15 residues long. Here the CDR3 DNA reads TGCGCCAGCAACCCCGGACAGGGGGCCGGGGATACGCAGTATTTT. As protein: CASNPGQGAGDTQYF. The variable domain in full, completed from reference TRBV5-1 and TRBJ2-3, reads KAGVTQTPRYLIKTRGQQVTLSCSPISGHRSVSWYQQTPGQGLQFLFEYFSETQRNKGNFPGRFSGRQFSNSRSEMNVSTLELGDSALYLCASNPGQGAGDTQYFGPGTRLTVL.

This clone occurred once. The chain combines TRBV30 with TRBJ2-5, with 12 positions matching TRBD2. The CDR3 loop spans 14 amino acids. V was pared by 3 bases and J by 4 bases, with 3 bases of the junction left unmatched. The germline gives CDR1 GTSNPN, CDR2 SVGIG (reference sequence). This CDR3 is CAWSVLAGGETQYF. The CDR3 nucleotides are TGTGCCTGGAGCGTACTAGCGGGGGGAGAGACCCAGTACTTC.

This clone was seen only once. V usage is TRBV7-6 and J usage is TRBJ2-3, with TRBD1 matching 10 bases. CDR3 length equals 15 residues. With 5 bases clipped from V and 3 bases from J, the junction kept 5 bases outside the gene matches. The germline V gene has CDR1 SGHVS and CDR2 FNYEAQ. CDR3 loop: CASSLDRGQTDTQYF. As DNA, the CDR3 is TGTGCCAGCAGCCTAGACAGGGGGCAAACAGATACGCAGTATTTT. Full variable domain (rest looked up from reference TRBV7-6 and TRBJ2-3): GAGVSQSPRYKVTKRGQDVALRCDPISGHVSLYWYRQALGQGPEFLTYFNYEAQQDKSGLPNDRFSAERPEGSISTLTIQRTEQRDSAMYRCASSLDRGQTDTQYFGPGTRLTVL.

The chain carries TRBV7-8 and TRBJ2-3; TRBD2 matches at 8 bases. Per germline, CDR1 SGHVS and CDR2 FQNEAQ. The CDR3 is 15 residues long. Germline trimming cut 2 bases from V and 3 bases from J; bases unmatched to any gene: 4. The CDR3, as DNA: TGTGCCAGCAGCTTACAGCGGGAGCTGACAGATACGCAGTATTTT. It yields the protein CASSLQRELTDTQYF.

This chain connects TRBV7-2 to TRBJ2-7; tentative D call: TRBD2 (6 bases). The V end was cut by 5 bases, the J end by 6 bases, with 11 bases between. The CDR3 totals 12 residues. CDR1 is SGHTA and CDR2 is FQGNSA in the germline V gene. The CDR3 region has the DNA TGTGCCAGCAGCCCGACTAGGAGCGAGCAGTACTTC. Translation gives CASSPTRSEQYF.

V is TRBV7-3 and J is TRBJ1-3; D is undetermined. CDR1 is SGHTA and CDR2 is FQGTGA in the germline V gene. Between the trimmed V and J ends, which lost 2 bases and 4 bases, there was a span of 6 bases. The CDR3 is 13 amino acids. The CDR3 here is CASSLGTGNTIYF. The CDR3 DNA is TGTGCCAGCAGCTTAGGAACCGGAAACACCATATATTTT. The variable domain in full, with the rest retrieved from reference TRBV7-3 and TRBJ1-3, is GAGVSQTPSNKVTEKGKYVELRCDPISGHTALYWYRQSLGQGPEFLIYFQGTGAADDSGLPNDRFFAVRPEGSVSTLKIQRTERGDSAVYLCASSLGTGNTIYFGEGSWLTVV.

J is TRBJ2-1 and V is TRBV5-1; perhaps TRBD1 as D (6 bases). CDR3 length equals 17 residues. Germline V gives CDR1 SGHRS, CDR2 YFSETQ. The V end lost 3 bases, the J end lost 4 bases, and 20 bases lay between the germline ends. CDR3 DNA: TGCGCCAGCAGCTACTCCACAGGGTTGGGTACGTACAATGAGCAGTTCTTC. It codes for CASSYSTGLGTYNEQFF.

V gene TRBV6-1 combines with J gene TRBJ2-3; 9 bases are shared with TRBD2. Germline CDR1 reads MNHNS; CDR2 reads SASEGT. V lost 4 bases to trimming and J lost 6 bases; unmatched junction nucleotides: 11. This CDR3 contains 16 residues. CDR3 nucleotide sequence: TGTGCCAGCAGTGTTCGGGTAGCGGGAGTGTTGGATACGCAGTATTTT. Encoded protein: CASSVRVAGVLDTQYF.

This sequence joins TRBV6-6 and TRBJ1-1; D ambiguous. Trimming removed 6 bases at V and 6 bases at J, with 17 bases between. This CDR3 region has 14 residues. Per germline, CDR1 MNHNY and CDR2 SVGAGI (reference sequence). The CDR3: CASRLSGVTSEAFF. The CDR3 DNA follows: TGTGCCAGCAGACTATCTGGGGTTACGTCTGAAGCTTTCTTT.

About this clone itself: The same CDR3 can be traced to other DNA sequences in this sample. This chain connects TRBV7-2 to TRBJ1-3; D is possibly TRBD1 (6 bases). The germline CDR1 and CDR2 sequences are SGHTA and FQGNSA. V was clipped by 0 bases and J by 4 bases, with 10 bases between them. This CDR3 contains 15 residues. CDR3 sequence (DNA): TGTGCCAGCAGCTTAGCTGGGGGCCGAGGAAACACCATATATTTT. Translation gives CASSLAGGRGNTIYF.

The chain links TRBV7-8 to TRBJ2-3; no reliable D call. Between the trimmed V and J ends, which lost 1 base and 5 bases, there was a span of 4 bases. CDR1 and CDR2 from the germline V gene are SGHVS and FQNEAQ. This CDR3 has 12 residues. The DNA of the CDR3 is TGTGCCAGCAGCTTAGACAGAGATACGCAGTATTTT. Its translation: CASSLDRDTQYF.

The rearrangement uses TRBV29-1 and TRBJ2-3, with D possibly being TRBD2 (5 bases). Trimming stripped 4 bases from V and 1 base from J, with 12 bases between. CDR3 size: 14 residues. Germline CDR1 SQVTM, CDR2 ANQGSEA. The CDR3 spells CSVGARVRTDTQYF. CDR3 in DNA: TGCAGCGTTGGGGCGAGGGTCCGCACAGATACGCAGTATTTT.

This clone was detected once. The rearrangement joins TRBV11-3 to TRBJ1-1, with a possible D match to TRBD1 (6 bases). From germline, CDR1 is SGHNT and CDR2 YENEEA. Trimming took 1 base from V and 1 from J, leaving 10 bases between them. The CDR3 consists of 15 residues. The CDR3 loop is CASSLGSGENTEAFF. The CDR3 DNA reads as TGTGCCAGCAGCTTAGGGTCAGGGGAGAACACTGAAGCTTTCTTT.

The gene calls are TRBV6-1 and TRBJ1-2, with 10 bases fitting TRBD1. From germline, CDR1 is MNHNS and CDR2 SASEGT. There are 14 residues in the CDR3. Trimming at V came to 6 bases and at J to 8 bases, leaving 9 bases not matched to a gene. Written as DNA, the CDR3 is TGTGCCAGCAGCCTTCCTGGACAGGGGGGCGGCTACACCTTC. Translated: CASSLPGQGGGYTF.

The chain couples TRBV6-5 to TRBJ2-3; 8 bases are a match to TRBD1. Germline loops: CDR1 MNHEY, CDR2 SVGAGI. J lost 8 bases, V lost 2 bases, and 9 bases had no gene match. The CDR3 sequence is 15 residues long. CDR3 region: CASSYTRTGPSTQYF. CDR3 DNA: TGTGCCAGCAGTTACACCCGGACAGGGCCGAGTACGCAGTATTTT.

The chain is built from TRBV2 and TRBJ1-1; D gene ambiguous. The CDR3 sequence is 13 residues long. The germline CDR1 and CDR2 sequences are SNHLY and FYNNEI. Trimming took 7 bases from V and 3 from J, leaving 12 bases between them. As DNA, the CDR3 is TGTGCCAGCACAGGACCCGGAGACACTGAAGCTTTCTTT. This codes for CASTGPGDTEAFF.

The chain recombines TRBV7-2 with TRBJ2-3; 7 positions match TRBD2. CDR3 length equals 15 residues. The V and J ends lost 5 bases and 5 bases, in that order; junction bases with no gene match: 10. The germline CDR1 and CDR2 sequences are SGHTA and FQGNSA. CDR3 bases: TGTGCCAGCAGCACGGCGGGAGTCTCGGGAGATACGCAGTATTTT. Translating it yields CASSTAGVSGDTQYF.

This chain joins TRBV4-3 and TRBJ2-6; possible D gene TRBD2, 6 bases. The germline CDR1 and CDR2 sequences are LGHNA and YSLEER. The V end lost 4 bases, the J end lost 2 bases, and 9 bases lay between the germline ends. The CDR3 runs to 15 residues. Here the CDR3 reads CASSPPGAGANVLTF. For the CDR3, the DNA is TGCGCCAGCAGCCCCCCGGGGGCTGGGGCCAACGTCCTGACTTTC.

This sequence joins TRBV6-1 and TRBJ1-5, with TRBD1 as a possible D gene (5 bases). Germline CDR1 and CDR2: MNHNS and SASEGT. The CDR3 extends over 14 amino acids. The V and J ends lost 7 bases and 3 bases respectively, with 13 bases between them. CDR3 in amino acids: CASMRDGYNQPQHF. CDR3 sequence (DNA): TGTGCCAGCATGAGGGACGGCTACAATCAGCCCCAGCATTTT.

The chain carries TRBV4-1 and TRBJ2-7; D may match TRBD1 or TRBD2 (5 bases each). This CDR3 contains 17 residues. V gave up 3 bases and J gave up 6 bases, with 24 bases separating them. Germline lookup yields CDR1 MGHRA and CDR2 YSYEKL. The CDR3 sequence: CASSQWSGSGRVSEQYF. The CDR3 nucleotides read TGCGCCAGCAGCCAGTGGAGCGGTTCTGGCAGGGTATCCGAGCAGTACTTC.

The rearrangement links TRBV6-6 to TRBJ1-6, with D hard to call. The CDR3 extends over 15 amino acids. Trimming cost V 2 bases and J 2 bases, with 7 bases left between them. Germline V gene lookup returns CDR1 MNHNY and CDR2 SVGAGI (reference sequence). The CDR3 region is CASSYGVPYNSPLHF. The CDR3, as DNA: TGTGCCAGCAGTTACGGGGTACCCTATAATTCACCCCTCCACTTT.